This T cell receptor beta chain was profiled in a study of cytomegalovirus exposure and HLA in healthy donors. Study results and caveats: Later analysis placed DRB1 highest and HLA-C lowest in TCR association rates, which differed by HLA locus.

The PCR employed 60 Vbeta primers together with 13 Jbeta primers. This table comes from immunoSEQ multiplex PCR, and its TCRdb copy is limited to in-frame clones, with some not included. The sample has about 180,000 clones, around 81% seen once; the top ten hold approximately 2%. Points on this clone: Its antigen is as yet unknown.

The receptor was isolated from a woman aged 25 to 39 in good health and CMV-seronegative. Sample: PBMCs.

CDR3 residues: CASSYGQGNYGYTF. The CDR3 nucleotides read TGTGCCAGCAGTTACGGACAGGGAAACTATGGCTACACCTTC. The chain links TRBV9 to TRBJ1-2; 8 bases fit TRBD1. Losses at the gene ends were 5 bases for V and 2 bases for J; bases not matched to a gene: 5. The CDR3 totals 14 residues. From germline, CDR1 is SGDLS and CDR2 YYNGEE.